The 21 T cell receptor beta chains presented below share a single source sample, sequenced in a study of blood T cell repertoires in COVID-19. Repertoires were generated with immunoSEQ multiplex PCR, while TCRdb's copy carries only in-frame clones and drops some. The sample lists under 100,000 clones; approximately 78% were seen once. The sequencing input was peripheral blood. The receptor set was obtained from a human donor in a cohort sampled during active COVID-19.

The chain combines TRBV7-6 with TRBJ1-1; 7 bases are shared with TRBD1. The V and J ends lost 5 bases and 0 bases, in that order; junction bases with no gene match: 9. Germline V lookup: CDR1 SGHVS, CDR2 FNYEAQ. This CDR3 comprises 16 residues. As DNA, the CDR3 is TGTGCCAGCAGCCCGACGACAGGGCCATTGAACACTGAAGCTTTCTTT. It specifies CASSPTTGPLNTEAFF.

The V gene is TRBV9, the J gene TRBJ1-6; 7 bases are a match to TRBD1. After removal of 0 bases from V and 11 bases from J, the junction contained 5 bases not matched to a gene. This CDR3 is built from 14 residues. Germline V gene lookup returns CDR1 SGDLS and CDR2 YYNGEE. CDR3 in DNA: TGTGCCAGCAGCGTAGGGGCAGGGGGGACACCCCTCCACTTT. It encodes CASSVGAGGTPLHF.

The CDR3 coding sequence is TGTGCCAGCTCACCAGGGCTTAATGAAAAACTGTTTTTT. Translating it yields CASSPGLNEKLFF. The V gene is TRBV18, the J gene TRBJ1-4; no clear D. Germline V gene data show CDR1 as KGHSH and CDR2 as LQKENI. The ends were cut back, 2 bases at V and 4 bases at J, with 5 bases in the middle. The CDR3 loop spans 13 amino acids.

This clone has more than one count but fewer than ten. The rearrangement uses TRBV7-9 and TRBJ2-3, with D possibly being TRBD1 (5 bases). The CDR3 length is 15 residues. V lost 6 bases and J lost 3, with 16 bases in between. Germline CDR1 is SEHNR and CDR2 is FQNEAQ (reference sequence). In DNA form, the CDR3 reads TGTGCCAGCAGTTCCCCAGCGAAGGGGACAGATACGCAGTATTTT. It specifies CASSSPAKGTDTQYF.

This clone was seen more than once but under ten times. The chain employs TRBV29-1 and TRBJ2-1; TRBD1 aligns across 8 bases. CDR3 length: 13 residues. From germline, CDR1 is SQVTM and CDR2 ANQGSEA. The junction had 6 bases not matched to a gene; V was cut back by 8 bases and J by 3 bases. CDR3 sequence reads: CSLWDRLYNEQFF. The CDR3 nucleotides read TGCAGCTTGTGGGACAGGCTCTACAATGAGCAGTTCTTC.

V and J are TRBV28 and TRBJ1-6; perhaps TRBD1 as D (5 bases). V lost 7 bases and J 9 bases, leaving 13 bases between the germline ends. The CDR3 contains 13 residues. From germline, CDR1 is MDHEN and CDR2 SYDVKM. The CDR3: CASTRQFFSPLHF. DNA for the CDR3: TGTGCCAGCACCCGACAGTTTTTTTCACCCCTCCACTTT.

The sample holds a few counts of this clone. The chain carries TRBV29-1 and TRBJ1-2; 10 bases line up with TRBD1. The J segment lost 3 bases and the V segment lost 5 bases, leaving 9 bases of the junction unmatched. Germline V gene lookup returns CDR1 SQVTM and CDR2 ANQGSEA. CDR3 size: 15 residues. In DNA, the CDR3 is TGCAGCGTTACGACGGACAGGGGGACGGACTATGGCTACACCTTC. This encodes CSVTTDRGTDYGYTF.

The chain employs TRBV5-4 and TRBJ1-1; no firm D call. V lost 7 bases, J lost 0 bases, and 4 bases lay in between. Germline V lookup: CDR1 SGHNT, CDR2 YYREEE (reference sequence). CDR3 length: 11 amino acids. The CDR3 DNA follows: TGTGCCAGCGGGCTGAACACTGAAGCTTTCTTT. This sequence encodes CASGLNTEAFF.

V gene TRBV7-3 combines with J gene TRBJ2-5; possible D gene TRBD2, 5 bases. Germline assignment: CDR1 SGHTA and CDR2 FQGTGA. V dropped 5 bases and J dropped 3 bases, with 10 bases sitting between them. The CDR3 loop spans 13 amino acids. The CDR3 DNA reads as TGTGCCAGCAGCCGTACGCGGGAAGAGACCCAGTACTTC. Its protein product is CASSRTREETQYF.

This sequence joins TRBV10-3 and TRBJ2-7; perhaps TRBD1 as D (6 bases). Trimming cost V 8 bases and J 0 bases, with 8 bases left between them. The CDR3 totals 12 residues. Germline assignment: CDR1 ENHRY and CDR2 SYGVKD. The CDR3, as DNA: TGTGCCATCGGGGGCGGCTCCTACGAGCAGTACTTC. Translated: CAIGGGSYEQYF.

This chain connects TRBV6-6 to TRBJ2-2; 7 nucleotides line up with TRBD1. After removal of 6 bases from V and 5 bases from J, the junction contained 3 bases not matched to a gene. CDR3 length: 13 amino acids. Looked up from germline, CDR1 is MNHNY and CDR2 is SVGAGI (reference sequence). CDR3 DNA sequence: TGTGCCAGCAGCCTACAGGGGACCGGGGAGCTGTTTTTT. Amino acids: CASSLQGTGELFF.

The chain carries TRBV6-5 and TRBJ2-7; TRBD2 is a possible D gene (5 bases). This CDR3 spans 12 amino acids. Trimming took off 6 bases at V and 3 bases at J, with 9 bases between the two ends. The germline CDR1 and CDR2 sequences are MNHEY and SVGAGI. The CDR3 reads CASSPGLYEQYF. The CDR3 DNA sequence: TGTGCCAGCAGCCCCGGACTCTACGAGCAGTACTTC.

In regard to this clone: One junction end disagrees with the germline gene, perhaps due to a read error. The genes are TRBV5-1 and TRBJ1-1; D is unclear. Germline V CDR1 and CDR2: SGHRS, YFSETQ. There are 13 residues in the CDR3. This CDR3 reads CASGEVPSTEAFF. The CDR3, as DNA: TGCGCCAGCGGGGAGGTGCCGAGCACTGAAGCCTTCTTT. The whole variable domain, filled in from reference TRBV5-1 and TRBJ1-1, reads KAGVTQTPRYLIKTRGQQVTLSCSPISGHRSVSWYQQTPGQGLQFLFEYFSETQRNKGNFPGRFSGRQFSNSRSEMNVSTLELGDSALYLCASGEVPSTEAFFGQGTRLTVV.

About this clone: This same CDR3 is encoded by further DNA sequences in the sample. The genes are TRBV7-3 and TRBJ2-3; 11 nucleotides agree with TRBD2. The CDR3 runs to 15 residues. Germline V gives CDR1 SGHTA, CDR2 FQGTGA. The trim removed 6 bases at V and 1 base at J, leaving 3 bases unmatched. The CDR3 reads CASRPSGGRTDTQYF. In DNA form, the CDR3 reads TGTGCCAGCAGACCTAGCGGGGGGCGCACAGATACGCAGTATTTT.

In its sample, this clone was seen once. The chain is built from TRBV3-1 (or the pseudogene TRBV3-2) and TRBJ2-5; 7 bases match TRBD2. Germline V lookup: CDR1 LGHDT, CDR2 YNNKEL (reference sequence). The CDR3 totals 14 residues. The J segment lost 2 bases and the V segment lost 1 base, leaving 1 base of the junction unmatched. CDR3 nucleotide sequence: TGTGCCAGCAGCCAAGGGCGGGGGCAAGAGACCCAGTACTTC. Protein product: CASSQGRGQETQYF.

This clone was seen more than once but under ten times. The V gene is TRBV4-2, the J gene TRBJ2-1; 8 bases map to TRBD1. Germline CDR1 LGHNA, CDR2 YNFKEQ. The CDR3 length is 13 residues. Trimming cost V 4 bases and J 7 bases; bases outside gene matches: 3. The CDR3 reads CASSPDRGNEQFF. As DNA, the CDR3 is TGTGCCAGCAGCCCAGACAGGGGTAATGAGCAGTTCTTC.

This rearrangement joins TRBV6-4 to TRBJ2-3; 7 nucleotides align to TRBD2. This CDR3 has 16 amino acids. The trim removed 8 bases at V and 0 bases at J, leaving 11 bases unmatched. Germline CDR1 reads MRHNA; CDR2 reads SNTAGT. The CDR3 DNA is TGTGCCAGCTCTACCGGAAGGCGGGGGAGCACAGATACGCAGTATTTT. It encodes CASSTGRRGSTDTQYF.

This rearrangement joins TRBV5-1 to TRBJ1-1; the match to TRBD1 covers 9 bases. Trimming cost V 2 bases and J 6 bases; bases outside gene matches: 11. CDR3 length: 16 residues. Per the germline V gene, CDR1 is SGHRS and CDR2 is YFSETQ. CDR3 sequence: CASSFSKGQGGPEAFF. The CDR3 coding sequence is TGCGCCAGCAGCTTCTCCAAGGGACAGGGAGGCCCTGAAGCTTTCTTT.

The table lists this clone with a count of one. The CDR3 region is CASSRGGPSTYEQYF. DNA of the CDR3: TGTGCCAGCAGCCGGGGGGGGCCCAGCACCTACGAGCAGTACTTC. The genes are TRBV7-2 and TRBJ2-7; TRBD2 matches 8 bases. This CDR3 has 15 amino acids. V was clipped by 5 bases and J by 2 bases; unmatched bases: 8. CDR1 and CDR2 (germline): SGHTA, FQGNSA.

The chain uses TRBV5-4 and TRBJ2-5, with D perhaps matching TRBD1 (5 bases). The germline V and J ends were trimmed by 2 bases and 2 bases, with 10 bases remaining between them. The germline V gene encodes CDR1 SGHNT and CDR2 YYREEE (reference sequence). The CDR3 runs to 14 residues. The CDR3 loop is CASSLERTQETQYF. The CDR3 DNA reads TGTGCCAGCAGCTTAGAACGGACACAAGAGACCCAGTACTTC. Looking up the rest from reference TRBV5-4 and TRBJ2-5 gives the full variable domain: ETGVTQSPTHLIKTRGQQVTLRCSSQSGHNTVSWYQQALGQGPQFIFQYYREEENGRGNFPPRFSGLQFPNYSSELNVNALELDDSALYLCASSLERTQETQYFGPGTRLLVL.

The rearrangement uses TRBV11-1 and TRBJ1-3; 7 nucleotides match TRBD1. This CDR3 is built from 14 residues. V lost 3 bases and J lost 7; bases outside the gene matches: 6. The V gene's germline CDR1 is SGHAT and CDR2 FQDESV (reference sequence). CDR3 sequence reads: CASSFSRGLNTIYF. The DNA for the CDR3 is TGTGCCAGCAGCTTCAGCAGGGGGTTGAACACCATATATTTT.